Reported below is one T cell receptor beta chain. The target antigen is unknown. The data were produced by immunoSEQ multiplex PCR, yet TCRdb's version contains in-frame clones alone and is incomplete. The repertoire consists of fewer than 35,000 clones, with 75% to 90% occurring once and the leading ten covering nearly 2.5%. These data originate in a study of T cells in narcolepsy. At the level of the study: Enrolled donors included narcolepsy type 1 or type 2 patients and healthy controls. Study-level findings and limits: In some patient and control memory CD4+ samples, autoreactive clones were absent. Autoreactive clonotypes reportedly recurred in blood of same and different patients, not controls. Autoreactive HCRT-specific and TRIB2-specific clonotypes were marked in same-patient CSF-versus-blood CD4+ comparisons.

CDR1 is MNHEY, CDR2 SVGAGI, per germline. With 8 bases clipped from V and 5 bases from J, the junction kept 12 bases outside the gene matches. The CDR3 has 15 amino acids. The chain employs TRBV6-5 and TRBJ1-1; 9 bases fit TRBD1. The receptor was isolated from a human donor with narcolepsy. The sample comprised CD45RA- memory CD4+ T cells from PBMCs. The CDR3 loop is CASLGGTGRGTEAFF. The CDR3 nucleotides are TGTGCCAGCCTTGGTGGGACAGGGAGGGGGACTGAAGCTTTCTTT.